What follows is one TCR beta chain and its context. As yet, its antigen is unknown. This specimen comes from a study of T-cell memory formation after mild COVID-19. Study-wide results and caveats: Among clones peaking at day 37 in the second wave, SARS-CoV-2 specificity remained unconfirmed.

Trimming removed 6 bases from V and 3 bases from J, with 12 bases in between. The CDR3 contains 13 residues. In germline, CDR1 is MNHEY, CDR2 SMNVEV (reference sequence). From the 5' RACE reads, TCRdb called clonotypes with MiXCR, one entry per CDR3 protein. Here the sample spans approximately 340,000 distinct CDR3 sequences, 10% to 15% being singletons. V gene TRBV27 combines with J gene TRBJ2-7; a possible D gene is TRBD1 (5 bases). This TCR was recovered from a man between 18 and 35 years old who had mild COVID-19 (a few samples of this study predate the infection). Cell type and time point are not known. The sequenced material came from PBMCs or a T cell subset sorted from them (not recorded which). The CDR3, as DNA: TGTGCCAGCAGCCCTTTCCAGGGCTACGAGCAGTACTTC. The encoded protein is CASSPFQGYEQYF.